The T cell receptor (beta chain) under discussion was sequenced for a study of post-analysis software for immune sequencing data. This clonotype has just one count. The target antigen is unknown. Unique molecular identifiers were present in the TCR beta cDNA libraries. Between roughly 1 and 10 million T cells gave rise to 500,000 to 600,000 cDNA molecules. Using its own MiXCR run on the PCR reads, TCRdb lists one record per CDR3 protein. This sample has roughly 600,000 distinct CDR3 sequences; 44% occur once, and the top ten carry about 1.8%. General study findings and limits: TRBV5-6, TRBV5-1 and TRBV20-1 belonged to a set of roughly 5 TRBV segments that were more frequent in patients than controls.

Germline V gene data show CDR1 as SGHRS and CDR2 as YFSETQ. V was trimmed by 6 bases and J by 11 bases, leaving 29 bases between them. This CDR3 is 16 amino acids long. Sequencing was done on a sample of blood. The chain joins TRBV5-1 to TRBJ2-5; D assignment may be TRBD1 or TRBD2 (6 bases each). The TCR comes from a girl between 5 and 17 years old with multiple sclerosis. The CDR3 protein is CASTSDGGWHVYEQYF. CDR3 in DNA: TGCGCCAGCACCTCTGACGGGGGCTGGCATGTATATGAGCAGTACTTC.